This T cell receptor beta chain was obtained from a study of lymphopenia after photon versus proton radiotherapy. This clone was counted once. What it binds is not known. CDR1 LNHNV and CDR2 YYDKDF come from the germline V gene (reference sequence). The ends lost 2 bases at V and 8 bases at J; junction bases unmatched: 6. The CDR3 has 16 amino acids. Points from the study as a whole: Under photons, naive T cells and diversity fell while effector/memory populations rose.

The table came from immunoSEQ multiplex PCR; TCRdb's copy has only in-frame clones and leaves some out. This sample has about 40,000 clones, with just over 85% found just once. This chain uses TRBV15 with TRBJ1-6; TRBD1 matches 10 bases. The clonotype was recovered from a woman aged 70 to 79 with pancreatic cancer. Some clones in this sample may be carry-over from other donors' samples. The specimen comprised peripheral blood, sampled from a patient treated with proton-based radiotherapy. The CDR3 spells CATSRRTGTGDSPLHF. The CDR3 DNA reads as TGTGCCACCAGCAGACGCACCGGGACAGGGGATTCACCCCTCCACTTT.